A selection of T cell receptor beta chains follows, all from one sample in a study of cytomegalovirus exposure and HLA in healthy donors. Generated by immunoSEQ multiplex PCR, the TCRdb table keeps only in-frame clones and is missing some. The table lists about 160,000 clones, under 90% of them singletons, with under 13% in the top ten. Sequenced: PBMCs. Receptor source: a woman aged 18 to 35 in good health and CMV-seropositive. The CDR3 runs from the conserved cysteine through the conserved F or W. The D gene is left open where the match is weak. A clone size is listed for some rows: how often the clone was seen (once, few, many), or a class if it is expanded.

d_call: .; clone_size: .; j_call: TRBJ2-5; v_call: TRBV15; cdr3_nt: TGTGCCACCAGCCTCAACCCGCAGGGTGGGGAGACCCAGTACTTC; cdr3_aa: CATSLNPQGGETQYF
d_call: .; clone_size: .; j_call: TRBJ2-3; v_call: TRBV7-3; cdr3_nt: TGTGCCAGCGGGAAGGTGGGAGGGGGAACAGATACGCAGTATTTT; cdr3_aa: CASGKVGGGTDTQYF
d_call: TRBD2; clone_size: .; j_call: TRBJ2-2; v_call: TRBV2; cdr3_nt: TGTGCCAGCAGTGAAAATTTTGGGACTAGCGCCGCCCGGCTGTTTTTT; cdr3_aa: CASSENFGTSAARLFF
d_call: TRBD2; clone_size: .; j_call: TRBJ2-1; v_call: TRBV6-1; cdr3_nt: TGTGCCAGCACCTTCTCTAGCGGCCGCTACAATGAGCAGTTCTTC; cdr3_aa: CASTFSSGRYNEQFF
d_call: TRBD2; clone_size: .; j_call: TRBJ2-1; v_call: TRBV18; cdr3_nt: TGTGCCAGCTCACCCCAACTAGCGGGAGGCAAGTACAATGAGCAGTTCTTC; cdr3_aa: CASSPQLAGGKYNEQFF
d_call: TRBD2; clone_size: .; j_call: TRBJ2-7; v_call: TRBV9; cdr3_nt: TGTGCCAGCAGCTTAGGACTAGCAACCACCTACGAGCAGTACTTC; cdr3_aa: CASSLGLATTYEQYF
d_call: .; clone_size: .; j_call: TRBJ2-7; v_call: TRBV6-4; cdr3_nt: TGTGCCAGCAGTGAAGGCCTAGAGGGCTACGAGCAGTACTTC; cdr3_aa: CASSEGLEGYEQYF
d_call: .; clone_size: .; j_call: TRBJ2-2; v_call: TRBV19; cdr3_nt: TGTGCCAGTACGAGCCTCGCGAACACCGGGGAGCTGTTTTTT; cdr3_aa: CASTSLANTGELFF
d_call: TRBD1; clone_size: .; j_call: TRBJ1-2; v_call: TRBV6-5; cdr3_nt: TGTGCCAGCAGTTACCTCGCAGGGGGCTATGGCTACACCTTC; cdr3_aa: CASSYLAGGYGYTF
d_call: TRBD2; clone_size: .; j_call: TRBJ2-5; v_call: TRBV4-3; cdr3_nt: TGCGCCAGCAGCCCAGGGTGGGGTAGCGGGAGTTTTGAGACCCAGTACTTC; cdr3_aa: CASSPGWGSGSFETQYF
d_call: TRBD1; clone_size: few; j_call: TRBJ2-7; v_call: TRBV6-5; cdr3_nt: TGTGCCAGCAGTTACAACAGGGGTGGGTACGAGCAGTACTTC; cdr3_aa: CASSYNRGGYEQYF
d_call: .; clone_size: .; j_call: TRBJ2-1; v_call: TRBV10-3; cdr3_nt: TGTGCCATCAGTGTTAGTCCCACCGGGGCCTACAATGAGCAGTTCTTC; cdr3_aa: CAISVSPTGAYNEQFF
d_call: TRBD1; clone_size: once; j_call: TRBJ2-2; v_call: TRBV4-1; cdr3_nt: TGCGCCAGCAGCCAAGATACAGGGGTCGGCACCGGGGAGCTGTTTTTT; cdr3_aa: CASSQDTGVGTGELFF
d_call: TRBD1; clone_size: once; j_call: TRBJ2-7; v_call: TRBV6-5; cdr3_nt: TGTGCCAGCAGTCCGTTCGGACAGGGCTACGAGCAGTACTTC; cdr3_aa: CASSPFGQGYEQYF
d_call: .; clone_size: few; j_call: TRBJ2-7; v_call: TRBV5-4; cdr3_nt: TGTGCCAGCAGCCGGGATAACTACGAGCAGTACTTC; cdr3_aa: CASSRDNYEQYF
d_call: .; clone_size: .; j_call: TRBJ1-2; v_call: TRBV29-1; cdr3_nt: TGCAGCGTTGAACAGGGAGGGAACTATGGCTACACCTTC; cdr3_aa: CSVEQGGNYGYTF
d_call: TRBD2; clone_size: .; j_call: TRBJ2-5; v_call: TRBV2; cdr3_nt: TGTGCCAGCATCCCTTGGGGCGGGAGTACTGGAGAGACCCAGTACTTC; cdr3_aa: CASIPWGGSTGETQYF
d_call: TRBD1; clone_size: once; j_call: TRBJ2-7; v_call: TRBV2; cdr3_nt: TGTGCCAGCAGTACCGGGACAGGTTTCTACGAGCAGTACTTC; cdr3_aa: CASSTGTGFYEQYF
d_call: TRBD1; clone_size: .; j_call: TRBJ2-7; v_call: TRBV7-9; cdr3_nt: TGTGCCAGCAGTCATCTCGGCTTGGGACAGGGTACCGAGCAGTACTTC; cdr3_aa: CASSHLGLGQGTEQYF
d_call: .; clone_size: few; j_call: TRBJ2-7; v_call: TRBV21-1; cdr3_nt: TGTGCCAGCCACGCCAGGGTCCCCTACGAGCAGTACTTC; cdr3_aa: CASHARVPYEQYF
d_call: .; clone_size: .; j_call: TRBJ1-3; v_call: TRBV6-1; cdr3_nt: TGTGCCAGCGGACAGAGTTCCTCTGGAAACACCATATATTTT; cdr3_aa: CASGQSSSGNTIYF
d_call: .; clone_size: few; j_call: TRBJ1-1; v_call: TRBV6-6; cdr3_nt: TGTGCCAGCAGTCCCGACAGGAAGCAAGCTTTCTTT; cdr3_aa: CASSPDRKQAFF
d_call: TRBD2; clone_size: .; j_call: TRBJ2-7; v_call: TRBV10-2; cdr3_nt: TGCGCCAGCAGTGCGGGGGGGCCTGGCGAGCAGTACTTC; cdr3_aa: CASSAGGPGEQYF
d_call: .; clone_size: .; j_call: TRBJ1-5; v_call: TRBV30; cdr3_nt: TGTGCCTGGAGAGGTGGGCGCCAGCATTTT; cdr3_aa: CAWRGGRQHF
d_call: .; clone_size: once; j_call: TRBJ1-1; v_call: TRBV4-1; cdr3_nt: TGCGCCAGCAGCCAAGAAAGGGGGAAAGGGATGAACACTGAAGCTTTCTTT; cdr3_aa: CASSQERGKGMNTEAFF
d_call: .; clone_size: .; j_call: TRBJ1-1; v_call: TRBV11-3; cdr3_nt: TGTGCCAGCAGCTTCTCCCAGCTAGGTAGAACTGAAGCTTTCTTT; cdr3_aa: CASSFSQLGRTEAFF
d_call: TRBD1; clone_size: .; j_call: TRBJ2-7; v_call: TRBV7-9; cdr3_nt: TGTGCCAGCAGCCTATTGGGATATGGACAGGGGAAATACGAGCAGTACTTC; cdr3_aa: CASSLLGYGQGKYEQYF
d_call: .; clone_size: .; j_call: TRBJ2-5; v_call: TRBV5-1; cdr3_nt: TGCGCCAGCAGCTTGGGGGGAGACGAGACCCAGTACTTC; cdr3_aa: CASSLGGDETQYF
d_call: TRBD2; clone_size: .; j_call: TRBJ2-7; v_call: TRBV4-2; cdr3_nt: TGTGCCAGCAGCCAAGTACTAGCGGGGGCCGTCAACCTGTACTTC; cdr3_aa: CASSQVLAGAVNLYF
d_call: TRBD1; clone_size: once; j_call: TRBJ1-2; v_call: TRBV11-3; cdr3_nt: TGTGCCAGCAGCGGCAGGGGGTGGACGAACTATGGCTACACCTTC; cdr3_aa: CASSGRGWTNYGYTF
d_call: .; clone_size: .; j_call: TRBJ2-7; v_call: TRBV7-2; cdr3_nt: TGTGCCAGCAGCCCAAGCAGGGGCCACCCCTACGAGCAGTACTTC; cdr3_aa: CASSPSRGHPYEQYF
d_call: .; clone_size: .; j_call: TRBJ1-4; v_call: TRBV4-2; cdr3_nt: TGTGCCAGCAGCCAAGTACAAATGGGCCTAAGAGGGACTAATGAAAAACTGTTTTTT; cdr3_aa: CASSQVQMGLRGTNEKLFF
d_call: TRBD2; clone_size: .; j_call: TRBJ2-7; v_call: TRBV7-2; cdr3_nt: TGTGCCAGCAGCAAGTCCCTAGCGGGGGGCTACGAGCAGTACTTC; cdr3_aa: CASSKSLAGGYEQYF
d_call: .; clone_size: .; j_call: TRBJ2-7; v_call: TRBV2; cdr3_nt: TGTGCCATCCCGAGACAGCGTTTCTCCTACGAGCAGTACTTC; cdr3_aa: CAIPRQRFSYEQYF
d_call: .; clone_size: .; j_call: TRBJ1-5; v_call: TRBV19; cdr3_nt: TGTGCCAGTAGTATAGATGGAAAGGAGGATCAGCCCCAGCATTTT; cdr3_aa: CASSIDGKEDQPQHF
d_call: TRBD2; clone_size: .; j_call: TRBJ2-7; v_call: TRBV4-1; cdr3_nt: TGCGCCAGCAGCCAAGGGCCTAGATTGGGCGGGGGGACCTACGAGCAGTACTTC; cdr3_aa: CASSQGPRLGGGTYEQYF
d_call: .; clone_size: .; j_call: TRBJ1-1; v_call: TRBV15; cdr3_nt: TGTGCCACCAGCGGCCGGGGTCGGCTTTATACCTTGGGCACTGAAGCTTTCTTT; cdr3_aa: CATSGRGRLYTLGTEAFF
d_call: TRBD1; clone_size: once; j_call: TRBJ2-1; v_call: TRBV7-3; cdr3_nt: TGTGCCAGCAGCTTATATCAGGGGGCTGAGCAGTTCTTC; cdr3_aa: CASSLYQGAEQFF
d_call: TRBD1; clone_size: .; j_call: TRBJ2-5; v_call: TRBV19; cdr3_nt: TGTGCCAGTAGCCTGCGGGACAGGGGGCTGCGAGAGACCCAGTACTTC; cdr3_aa: CASSLRDRGLRETQYF
d_call: TRBD2; clone_size: .; j_call: TRBJ2-7; v_call: TRBV18; cdr3_nt: TGTGCCAGCTCACCTAGCGGGGTCTCCTACGAGCAGTACTTC; cdr3_aa: CASSPSGVSYEQYF
d_call: .; clone_size: .; j_call: TRBJ2-7; v_call: TRBV27; cdr3_nt: TGTGCCAGCAGTTTTGTCAAGGGGGAGCAGTACTTC; cdr3_aa: CASSFVKGEQYF
d_call: .; clone_size: .; j_call: TRBJ1-5; v_call: TRBV19; cdr3_nt: TGTGCCAGTAGTATAGCCGGACAGTTCAGTCAGCCCCAGCATTTT; cdr3_aa: CASSIAGQFSQPQHF